The T cell receptor (beta chain) under discussion was sequenced for a study of cytomegalovirus exposure and HLA in healthy donors. Trimming removed 1 base from V and 5 bases from J; junction bases left unmatched: 4. The CDR3 totals 15 residues. Germline CDR1 is SGHTA and CDR2 is FQGTGA. Study conclusions and caveats: Among donors in an Asian-associated ancestry cluster, a later analysis reportedly found fewer N-insertions than the approximately 670-donor mean. Prior analysis indicated that the majority of TCR beta V segments exhibited productivity approximately 87% or approximately 30% of the time.

As concerns this clone: Its antigen is still unknown.

It was with 60 Vbeta and 13 Jbeta primers that the PCR ran. Clones were sequenced by immunoSEQ multiplex PCR, and TCRdb holds only the in-frame ones, with some missing. This table has 150,000 to 200,000 clones, 70% to 90% appearing once. Healthy donors of bone marrow made up the group. This TCR was sampled from a man aged 18 to 35 in good health and CMV-seropositive. Specimen: PBMCs. The V gene is TRBV7-3, the J gene TRBJ2-2; 7 bases align to TRBD1. The CDR3, as DNA: TGTGCCAGCAGCTTAAAGGGGGCAGGGACCGGGGAGCTGTTTTTT. This codes for CASSLKGAGTGELFF.